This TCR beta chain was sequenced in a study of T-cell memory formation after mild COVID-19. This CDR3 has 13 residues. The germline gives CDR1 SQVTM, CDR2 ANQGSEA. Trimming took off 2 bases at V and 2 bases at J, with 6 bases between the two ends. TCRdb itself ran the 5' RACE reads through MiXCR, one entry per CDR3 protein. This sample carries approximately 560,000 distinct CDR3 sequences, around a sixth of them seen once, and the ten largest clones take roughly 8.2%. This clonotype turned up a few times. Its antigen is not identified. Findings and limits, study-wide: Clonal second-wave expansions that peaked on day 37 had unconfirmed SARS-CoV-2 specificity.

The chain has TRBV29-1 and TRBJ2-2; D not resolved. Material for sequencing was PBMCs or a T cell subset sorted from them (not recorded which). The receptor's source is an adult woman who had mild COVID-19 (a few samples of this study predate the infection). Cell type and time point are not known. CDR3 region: CSVEMPNTGELFF. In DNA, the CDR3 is TGCAGCGTTGAAATGCCCAACACCGGGGAGCTGTTTTTT.